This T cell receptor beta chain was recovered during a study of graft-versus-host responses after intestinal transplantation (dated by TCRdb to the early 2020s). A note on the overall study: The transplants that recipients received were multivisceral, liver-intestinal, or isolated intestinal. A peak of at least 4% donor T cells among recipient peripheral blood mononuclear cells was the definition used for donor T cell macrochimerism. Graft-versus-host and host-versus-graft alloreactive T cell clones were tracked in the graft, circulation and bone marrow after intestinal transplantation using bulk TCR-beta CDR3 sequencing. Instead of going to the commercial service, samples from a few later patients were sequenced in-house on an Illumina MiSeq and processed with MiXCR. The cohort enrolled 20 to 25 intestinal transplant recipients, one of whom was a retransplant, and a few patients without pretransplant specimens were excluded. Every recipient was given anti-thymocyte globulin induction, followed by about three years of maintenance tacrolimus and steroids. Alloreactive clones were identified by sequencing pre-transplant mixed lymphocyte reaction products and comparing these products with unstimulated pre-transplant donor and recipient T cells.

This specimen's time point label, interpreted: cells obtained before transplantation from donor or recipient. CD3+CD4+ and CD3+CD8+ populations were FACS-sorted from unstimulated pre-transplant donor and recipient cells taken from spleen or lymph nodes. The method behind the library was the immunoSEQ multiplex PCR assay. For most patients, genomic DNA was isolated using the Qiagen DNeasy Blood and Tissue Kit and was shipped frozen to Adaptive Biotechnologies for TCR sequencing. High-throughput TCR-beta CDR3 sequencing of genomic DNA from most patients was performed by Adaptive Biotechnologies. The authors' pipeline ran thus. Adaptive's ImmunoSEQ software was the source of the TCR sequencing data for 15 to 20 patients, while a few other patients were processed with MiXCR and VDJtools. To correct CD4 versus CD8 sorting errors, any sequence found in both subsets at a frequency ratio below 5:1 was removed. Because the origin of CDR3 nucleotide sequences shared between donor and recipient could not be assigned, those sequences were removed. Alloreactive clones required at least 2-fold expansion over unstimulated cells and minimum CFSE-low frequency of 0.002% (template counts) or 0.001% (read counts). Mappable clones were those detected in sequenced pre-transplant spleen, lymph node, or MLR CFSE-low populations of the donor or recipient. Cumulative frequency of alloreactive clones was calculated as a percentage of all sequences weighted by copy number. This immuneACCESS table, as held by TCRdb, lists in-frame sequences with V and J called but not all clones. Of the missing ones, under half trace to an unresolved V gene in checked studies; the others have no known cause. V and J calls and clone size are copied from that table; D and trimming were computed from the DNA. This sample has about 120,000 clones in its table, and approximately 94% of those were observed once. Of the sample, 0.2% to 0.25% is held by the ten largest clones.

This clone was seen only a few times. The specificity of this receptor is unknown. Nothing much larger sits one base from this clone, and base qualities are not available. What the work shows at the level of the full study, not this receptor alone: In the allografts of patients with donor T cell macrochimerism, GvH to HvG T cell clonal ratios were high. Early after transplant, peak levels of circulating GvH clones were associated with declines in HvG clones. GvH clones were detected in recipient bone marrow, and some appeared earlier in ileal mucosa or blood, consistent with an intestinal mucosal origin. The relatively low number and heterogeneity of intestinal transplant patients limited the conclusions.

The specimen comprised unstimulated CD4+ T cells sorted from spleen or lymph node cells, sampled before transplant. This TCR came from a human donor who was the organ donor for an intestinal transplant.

At the DNA level, the sequence is TGTGCCAGCAGCAGGGACAGGGCCCAACGGTATGGCTACACCTTC. It codes for CASSRDRAQRYGYTF. Here the chain combines TRBV5-5 and TRBJ1-2, and 9 bases in between align with TRBD1. CDR1 is given as SGHKS and CDR2 as YYEKEE, both from the germline V gene (reference sequence). From the cysteine up to the phenylalanine, the CDR3 has a length of 15 residues. CDR3 DNA is the only sequence kept; it has 45 bases, read in frame from the first base. The junction shows trimming of 4 bases on V and 5 bases on J, and the gene matches do not reach 9 bases of it.